One T cell receptor beta chain is described in this entry. Its antigen specificity is not known. No per-base quality is available; no much larger clone lies one base away. This record comes from a study of glioma-infiltrating T cells listed by TCRdb under 2016. At the level of the whole study: Glioma tissue, non-neoplastic brain tissue and matched peripheral blood mononuclear cells were used as sources from which TCR alpha- and beta-chain repertoires were sequenced. To gauge divergence between tissue and blood T-cell populations, every tissue-infiltrating repertoire was compared against the peripheral blood repertoire from the same patient. Three low-grade glioma patients, several primary glioblastoma patients and three non-glioma patients contributing non-neoplastic brain tissue were included in the paired cohort. On the study overall, not on this receptor specifically: Tissue and blood shared very few CDR3 sequences, a result attributed to high CDR3 diversity and limited sampling. Group comparisons rested on small numbers: three non-neoplastic, three low-grade glioma and roughly eight glioblastoma patients. VJ-independent divergence between tissue and blood was found to be below expectation in non-neoplastic patients but above expectation in all gliomas, particularly low-grade gliomas.

Including cysteine and phenylalanine, the CDR3 has 14 amino acids. Only the CDR3 region is kept as DNA, spanning 42 bases read in frame from base 1. For this chain, trimming is 3 bases at the V end and 4 bases at the J end, and the number of junction bases without a gene match is 4. CDR1 KGHSH and CDR2 LQKENI were looked up in the germline V gene. TCR alpha and beta CDR3 regions were amplified with the iRepertoire nested amplicon-rescue multiplex PCR (arm-PCR) platform from RNA. The input for one-step reverse transcription and amplification was about 100-450 ng of tissue mRNA or PBMC total RNA. After bead purification, a secondary multiplex PCR added Illumina adapters, and libraries were gel-purified between 200 and 400 bp. The libraries contained internal 6-nucleotide barcodes that were used for demultiplexing. Sequencing of libraries was performed on an Illumina MiSeq with 2x220 or 2x250 nucleotide paired-end reads. Turning to the authors' computational methods: FLASH 1.2.11 was used to merge paired reads, and BWA-MEM then aligned the reads to the GRCh37 human genome before TRA and TRB reads were extracted. An IMGT-derived reference of cassette sequences and CDR3 motifs, with pseudogenes included, was used for V and J assignment. Reads were translated in three frames, and productive CDR3s were defined as those with a C...FGXG motif and no stop codons. Unique combinations of V-J cassette pair and CDR3 amino acid sequence were defined as clonotypes. Reads were filtered by Hamming distance, thresholded by each sample's sequence error rate in mapped regions. TCRdb passed the public sequencing reads through fastp at Q25 and MiXCR, retaining productive beta sequences. Each CDR3 protein gets just one entry, which takes the most common genes and DNA from the rows behind it. The V and J calls were determined by TCRdb, not by the authors. Across this sample there are 150,000 to 200,000 distinct CDR3 sequences, with around 45% seen only once. The top ten hold 5% to 5.5% of the sample.

The TCR comes from a human donor with low-grade glioma or glioblastoma, undergoing nonglioma brain surgery, or in good health (not recorded which). Recombination connected TRBV18 to TRBJ2-5, and 8 bases in between align with TRBD1. Sequences were obtained from glioma tissue, nonneoplastic brain tissue, or PBMCs (not recorded which). The CDR3 protein sequence reads: CASSPNTGGETQYF. The DNA sequence reads TGTGCCAGCTCACCCAACACAGGGGGAGAGACCCAGTACTTC.